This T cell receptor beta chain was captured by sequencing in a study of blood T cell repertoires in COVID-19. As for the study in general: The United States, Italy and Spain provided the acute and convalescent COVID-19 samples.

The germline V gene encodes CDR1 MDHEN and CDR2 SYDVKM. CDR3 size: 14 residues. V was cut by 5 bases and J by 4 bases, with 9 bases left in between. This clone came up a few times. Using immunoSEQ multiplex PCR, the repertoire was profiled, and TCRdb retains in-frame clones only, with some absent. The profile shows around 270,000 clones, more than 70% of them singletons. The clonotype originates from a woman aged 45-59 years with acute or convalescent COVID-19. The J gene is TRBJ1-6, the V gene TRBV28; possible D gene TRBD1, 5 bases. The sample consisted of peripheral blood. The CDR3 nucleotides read TGTGCCAGCAGTAACAGGAATTATAATTCACCCCTCCACTTT. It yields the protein CASSNRNYNSPLHF.